Below, 27 T cell receptor beta chains from the same sample are listed, as sequenced in a study of blood T cell repertoires in COVID-19. Profiling relied on immunoSEQ multiplex PCR, and the TCRdb table lists in-frame clones only, not all of them. Of a few hundred thousand clones in the sample, about 85% are singletons; the top ten hold around 1%. The specimen sequenced was peripheral blood. Receptors originate from a human donor with COVID-19, enrolled during active disease. The donor label of this sample is uncertain.

This clone was counted between two and nine times. The rearrangement links TRBV18 to TRBJ2-7; 10 bases match TRBD2. The CDR3 runs 14 residues. The J segment lost 2 bases and the V segment lost 5 bases, leaving 3 bases of the junction unmatched. Germline loops: CDR1 KGHSH, CDR2 LQKENI. CDR3 nucleotide sequence: TGTGCCAGCTCAGTAGCGGGAGGCCCCTACGAGCAGTACTTC. Amino acid sequence: CASSVAGGPYEQYF.

As for this clone: Other DNA sequences in the sample encode the same CDR3. The chain couples TRBV7-2 to TRBJ2-3; 12 bases are a match to TRBD2. V gave up 1 base and J gave up 1 base; unmatched junction bases: 0. Germline values: CDR1 SGHTA, CDR2 FQGNSA. The CDR3 extends over 16 amino acids. Here the CDR3 reads CASSLGLAGGTDTQYF. The CDR3 DNA reads as TGTGCCAGCAGCTTAGGACTAGCGGGGGGCACAGATACGCAGTATTTT.

This rearrangement joins TRBV12-3 or TRBV12-4 to TRBJ2-7, with D possibly matching TRBD1 (6 bases). Between the trimmed V and J ends, which lost 6 bases and 5 bases, there was a span of 14 bases. This CDR3 comprises 13 residues. DNA of the CDR3: TGTGCCAGCAGCTCACAGGGCCCCCACGAGCAGTACTTC. Its translation is CASSSQGPHEQYF.

The chain employs TRBV3-1 (or the pseudogene TRBV3-2) and TRBJ2-3, with 13 bases lining up with TRBD2. The CDR3 loop spans 16 amino acids. V shed 4 bases, J shed 3 bases, and the junction held 4 bases outside the gene matches. Looked up from germline, CDR1 is LGHDT and CDR2 is YNNKEL (reference sequence). In DNA form, the CDR3 reads TGTGCCAGCAGCCGGGCGACTAGCGGGAGGACAGATACGCAGTATTTT. Translated, it gives CASSRATSGRTDTQYF.

This clone was seen a few times. This chain connects TRBV7-3 to TRBJ2-1; D remains unclear. Trimming shortened V by 0 bases and J by 7 bases, and 13 bases separated the two germline ends. CDR1 and CDR2 from the germline V gene are SGHTA and FQGTGA. The CDR3 is made up of 15 amino acids. The CDR3 loop reads CASSLTSTNLNEQFF. CDR3 nucleotides: TGTGCCAGCAGCTTAACCAGTACAAATCTTAATGAGCAGTTCTTC.

The rearrangement joins TRBV5-4 to TRBJ2-5; 8 bases agree with TRBD2. This CDR3 comprises 15 residues. Germline values: CDR1 SGHNT, CDR2 YYREEE (reference sequence). J gave up 5 bases and V 4 bases, and 10 bases lay outside the gene matches. CDR3 in amino acids: CASSLGLAPRETQYF. The CDR3 nucleotides are TGTGCCAGCAGCCTTGGACTAGCTCCTAGGGAGACCCAGTACTTC. The full variable domain, its missing parts supplied by reference TRBV5-4 and TRBJ2-5, is ETGVTQSPTHLIKTRGQQVTLRCSSQSGHNTVSWYQQALGQGPQFIFQYYREEENGRGNFPPRFSGLQFPNYSSELNVNALELDDSALYLCASSLGLAPRETQYFGPGTRLLVL.

The chain joins TRBV28 to TRBJ2-3, with 9 bases that match TRBD1. From germline, CDR1 is MDHEN and CDR2 SYDVKM. The J segment lost 2 bases and the V segment lost 2 bases, leaving 8 bases of the junction unmatched. The CDR3 length is 17 residues. In DNA form, the CDR3 reads TGTGCCAGCAGTTTAAGCGGGACAGGGAGGCACACAGATACGCAGTATTTT. This encodes CASSLSGTGRHTDTQYF.

This clone was observed once. The CDR3 protein is CASSEQRGFADTQYF. CDR3 DNA: TGTGCCAGCAGTGAACAGCGGGGGTTTGCAGATACGCAGTATTTT. The chain links TRBV2 to TRBJ2-3; 8 bases line up with TRBD2. The CDR3 is made up of 15 amino acids. The trim removed 2 bases at V and 4 bases at J, leaving 5 bases unmatched. Germline CDR1 reads SNHLY; CDR2 reads FYNNEI.

Only a few counts were recorded for this clone. The V and J genes are TRBV7-9 and TRBJ1-4; D may be TRBD1 (5 bases). V gave up 5 bases and J gave up 7 bases, with 17 bases separating them. Looked up from germline, CDR1 is SEHNR and CDR2 is FQNEAQ (reference sequence). The CDR3 runs to 15 residues. Here the CDR3 DNA reads TGTGCCAGCAGCCTCAAGCGGGGGAGTGGTGAAAAACTGTTTTTT. Translated, it gives CASSLKRGSGEKLFF.

This chain uses TRBV18 with TRBJ1-3; 10 nucleotides agree with TRBD1. Germline V lookup: CDR1 KGHSH, CDR2 LQKENI. Trimming cost V 3 bases and J 0 bases; bases outside gene matches: 8. This CDR3 has 18 amino acids. The CDR3 DNA reads as TGTGCCAGCTCACCGAGGACAGGGGGAATAAGCTCTGGAAACACCATATATTTT. Translation: CASSPRTGGISSGNTIYF. The complete variable domain, with remaining parts taken from reference TRBV18 and TRBJ1-3, reads NAGVMQNPRHLVRRRGQEARLRCSPMKGHSHVYWYRQLPEEGLKFMVYLQKENIIDESGMPKERFSAEFPKEGPSILRIQQVVRGDSAAYFCASSPRTGGISSGNTIYFGEGSWLTVV.

This clone appeared once. The chain employs TRBV28 and TRBJ2-3; 13 bases agree with TRBD2. The CDR3 covers 15 residues. V lost 5 bases and J lost 14; bases outside the gene matches: 13. Germline lookup yields CDR1 MDHEN and CDR2 SYDVKM. The CDR3 DNA reads TGTGCCAGCAGTCGGACTAGCGGGAGTGTTCTGTACCGGTATTTT. Encoded protein: CASSRTSGSVLYRYF. Full variable domain (rest looked up from reference TRBV28 and TRBJ2-3): DVKVTQSSRYLVKRTGEKVFLECVQDMDHENMFWYRQDPGLGLRLIYFSYDVKMKEKGDIPEGYSVSREKKERFSLILESASTNQTSMYLCASSRTSGSVLYRYFGPGTRLTVL.

The chain joins TRBV6-6 to TRBJ1-1; unclear D gene. V shed 0 bases and J shed 10 bases, with 9 bases lying between them. This CDR3 has 12 amino acids. CDR1 and CDR2 from the germline V gene are MNHNY and SVGAGI (reference sequence). Here the CDR3 DNA reads TGTGCCAGCAGTTACTCGACCGAGGCAGCTTTCTTT. It yields the protein CASSYSTEAAFF.

This sequence joins TRBV2 and TRBJ2-7; 10 bases line up with TRBD2. This CDR3 is 13 amino acids long. The V segment lost 8 bases and the J segment 2 bases; nucleotides outside the gene matches: 3. CDR1 and CDR2 from the germline V gene are SNHLY and FYNNEI. CDR3 DNA sequence: TGTGCCAGCCAACTAGCGGGGCCCTACGAGCAGTACTTC. It specifies CASQLAGPYEQYF.

V usage is TRBV6-4 and J usage is TRBJ1-2; TRBD1 agrees at 7 bases. In germline, CDR1 is MRHNA, CDR2 SNTAGT. Trimming removed 5 bases from V and 7 bases from J; junction bases left unmatched: 7. The CDR3 has 13 residues. The CDR3 coding sequence is TGTGCCAGCAGTAGGACAGGAGAGGGTGGCTACACCTTC. Protein product: CASSRTGEGGYTF.

The chain combines TRBV29-1 with TRBJ1-2, with 9 positions matching TRBD1. J was trimmed by 3 bases and V by 2 bases; bases with no gene match: 7. The V gene's germline CDR1 is SQVTM and CDR2 ANQGSEA. The CDR3 totals 15 residues. CDR3 protein: CSVEREGDRDYGYTF. Here the CDR3 DNA reads TGCAGCGTTGAAAGGGAGGGGGACAGGGACTATGGCTACACCTTC.

The chain couples TRBV12-3 or TRBV12-4 to TRBJ1-1; a possible D gene is TRBD1 (5 bases). The CDR3 length is 13 residues. V was clipped by 5 bases and J by 6 bases, with 13 bases between them. The CDR3 here is CASSPPGKAEAFF. The CDR3 DNA sequence: TGTGCCAGCAGTCCGCCAGGGAAGGCTGAAGCTTTCTTT.

In its sample, this clone was seen a few times. V and J are TRBV6-5 and TRBJ1-2, with TRBD1 identical over 10 bases. Unmatched junction bases numbered 6, after V lost 4 bases and J lost 4 bases. The CDR3 length is 15 residues. CDR1 MNHEY and CDR2 SVGAGI come from the germline V gene. This CDR3 reads CASSSSGTGVYGYTF. The CDR3 DNA follows: TGTGCCAGCAGTTCGTCCGGGACAGGGGTCTATGGCTACACCTTC.

The rearrangement uses TRBV11-2 and TRBJ2-1; no clear D gene. This CDR3 is 14 amino acids long. V shed 0 bases and J shed 2 bases, with 5 bases lying between them. Germline CDR1 is SGHAT and CDR2 is FQNNGV. The CDR3 bases are TGTGCCAGCAGCTTAGACCCAGCCTACAATGAGCAGTTCTTC. Its protein is CASSLDPAYNEQFF. The complete variable domain, with remaining parts taken from reference TRBV11-2 and TRBJ2-1, reads EAGVAQSPRYKIIEKRQSVAFWCNPISGHATLYWYQQILGQGPKLLIQFQNNGVVDDSQLPKDRFSAERLKGVDSTLKIQPAKLEDSAVYLCASSLDPAYNEQFFGPGTRLTVL.

This clone came up a few times. This chain connects TRBV4-1 to TRBJ2-7; 10 bases map to TRBD2. The CDR3 is 14 residues long. Germline lookup yields CDR1 MGHRA and CDR2 YSYEKL. V dropped 6 bases and J dropped 7; count of bases not matched to a gene: 9. DNA for the CDR3: TGCGCCAGCAGGCCAGCGGGAGGGCCGGGGGAGCAGTACTTC. The encoded protein is CASRPAGGPGEQYF.

J is TRBJ2-7 and V is TRBV20-1; 10 bases map to TRBD2. V lost 3 bases, J lost 6 bases, and 8 bases stayed unmatched. Germline CDR1 reads DFQATT; CDR2 reads SNEGSKA (reference sequence). There are 14 residues in the CDR3. The CDR3 sequence: CSASSGRSTSEQYF. As DNA, the CDR3 is TGCAGTGCTAGTAGCGGGAGGAGTACGTCCGAGCAGTACTTC.

This chain joins TRBV4-1 and TRBJ2-7, with unresolved D. Germline lookup yields CDR1 MGHRA and CDR2 YSYEKL. Trimming took 3 bases from V and 6 from J, leaving 9 bases between them. The CDR3 runs 12 residues. CDR3 DNA sequence: TGCGCCAGCAGCCATCGCCTCGGCGAGCAGTACTTC. Protein: CASSHRLGEQYF.

The chain employs TRBV19 and TRBJ2-7; 8 nucleotides match TRBD1. Per the germline V gene, CDR1 is LNHDA and CDR2 is SQIVND (reference sequence). Germline trimming cut 4 bases from V and 4 bases from J; bases unmatched to any gene: 6. CDR3 length: 14 residues. CDR3 sequence reads: CASSTGGADYEQYF. The CDR3 DNA reads TGTGCCAGTAGTACAGGGGGCGCCGATTACGAGCAGTACTTC.

The gene calls are TRBV29-1 and TRBJ1-2; 7 positions match TRBD1. The CDR3 length is 14 residues. Germline V gene lookup returns CDR1 SQVTM and CDR2 ANQGSEA. V shed 3 bases, J shed 8 bases, and the junction held 12 bases outside the gene matches. CDR3 nucleotide sequence: TGCAGCGTTGATCCTTTAGGGGGCGTGGGGGGCTACACCTTC. Its translation: CSVDPLGGVGGYTF.

This clone has just one count. The chain employs TRBV19 and TRBJ2-5, with D uncertain. CDR3 size: 14 residues. V was cut by 1 base and J by 1 base, with 7 bases left in between. The germline gives CDR1 LNHDA, CDR2 SQIVND (reference sequence). CDR3 nucleotide sequence: TGTGCCAGTAGTATAGGGCACCTCCAAGAGACCCAGTACTTC. It yields the protein CASSIGHLQETQYF.

This chain uses TRBV5-1 with TRBJ1-3; the match to TRBD1 covers 7 bases. Germline V lookup: CDR1 SGHRS, CDR2 YFSETQ. The CDR3 runs 15 residues. J was trimmed by 0 bases and V by 4 bases; bases with no gene match: 4. In DNA, the CDR3 is TGCGCCAGCAGCGCGGACAGGACCTCTGGAAACACCATATATTTT. Its translation is CASSADRTSGNTIYF.

This chain connects TRBV5-8 to TRBJ1-5; D is unresolved. The CDR3 runs 9 residues. CDR1 is SGHTS and CDR2 is YDEGEE in the germline V gene. V was clipped by 4 bases and J by 13 bases, with 6 bases between them. The CDR3, as DNA: TGTGCCAGCAGCCAGGTTCAGCATTTT. Protein sequence: CASSQVQHF.

The chain employs TRBV11-1 and TRBJ1-1; no reliable D call. This CDR3 contains 12 residues. Trimming shortened V by 1 base and J by 6 bases, and 6 bases separated the two germline ends. The germline V gene has CDR1 SGHAT and CDR2 FQDESV (reference sequence). CDR3 DNA: TGTGCCAGCAGCTTAGGAGGCCCTGAAGCTTTCTTT. Residues: CASSLGGPEAFF.